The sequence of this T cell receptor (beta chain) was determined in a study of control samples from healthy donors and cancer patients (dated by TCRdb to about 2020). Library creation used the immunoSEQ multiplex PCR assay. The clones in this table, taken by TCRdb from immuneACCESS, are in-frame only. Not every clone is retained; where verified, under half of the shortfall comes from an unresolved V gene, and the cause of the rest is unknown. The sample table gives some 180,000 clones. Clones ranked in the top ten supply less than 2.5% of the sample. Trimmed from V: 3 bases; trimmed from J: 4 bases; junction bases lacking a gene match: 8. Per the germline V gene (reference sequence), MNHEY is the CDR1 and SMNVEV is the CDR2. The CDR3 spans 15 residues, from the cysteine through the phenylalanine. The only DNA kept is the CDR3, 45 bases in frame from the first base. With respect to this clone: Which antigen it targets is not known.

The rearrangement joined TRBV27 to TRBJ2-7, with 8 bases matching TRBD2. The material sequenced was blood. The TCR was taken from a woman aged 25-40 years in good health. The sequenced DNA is TGTGCCAGCAGTTTCTCCGGGAGGGTCTGGTACGAGCAGTACTTC. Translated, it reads CASSFSGRVWYEQYF.